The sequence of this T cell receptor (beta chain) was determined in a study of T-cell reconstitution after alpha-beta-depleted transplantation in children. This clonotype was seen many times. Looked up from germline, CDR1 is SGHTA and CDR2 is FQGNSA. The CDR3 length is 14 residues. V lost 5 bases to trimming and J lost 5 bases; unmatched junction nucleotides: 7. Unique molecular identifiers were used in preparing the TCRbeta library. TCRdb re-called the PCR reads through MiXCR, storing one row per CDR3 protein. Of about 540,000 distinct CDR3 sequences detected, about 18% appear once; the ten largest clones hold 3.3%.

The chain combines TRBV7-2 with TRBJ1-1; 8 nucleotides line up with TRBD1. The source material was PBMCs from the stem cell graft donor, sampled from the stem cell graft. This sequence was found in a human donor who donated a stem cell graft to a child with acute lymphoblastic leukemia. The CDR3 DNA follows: TGTGCCAGCAGCCCAAGACAGGGGCGGACTGAAGCTTTCTTT. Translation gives CASSPRQGRTEAFF. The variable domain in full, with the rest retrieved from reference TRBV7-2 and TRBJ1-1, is GAGVSQSPSNKVTEKGKDVELRCDPISGHTALYWYRQSLGQGLEFLIYFQGNSAPDKSGLPSDRFSAERTGGSVSTLTIQRTQQEDSAVYLCASSPRQGRTEAFFGQGTRLTVV.